This TCR beta chain is from a study of cytomegalovirus exposure and HLA in healthy donors. This clone occurred once. Antigen specificity is unknown. Primers included in the PCR were 60 Vbeta and 13 Jbeta primers. The table came from immunoSEQ multiplex PCR; TCRdb's copy has only in-frame clones and leaves some out. Here the sample spans 180,000 or so clones, 62% being singletons. The CDR3 length is 11 residues. The ends were cut back, 2 bases at V and 5 bases at J, with 4 bases in the middle. From germline, CDR1 is DFQATT and CDR2 SNEGSKA (reference sequence). Study-wide results and caveats: Across donors, presence/absence analyses took sequencing depth to be roughly uniform. When analyzed later, a missense DCLRE1C variant was found to be linked to TCR beta V- and J-gene trimming.

Sequenced: PBMCs. This sequence joins TRBV20-1 and TRBJ2-1; the D is unclear. The TCR was taken from a middle-aged man in good health and CMV-seronegative. The DNA of the CDR3 is TGCAGTGCTAGAACACACAATGAGCAGTTCTTC. Translating gives CSARTHNEQFF.